This T cell receptor beta chain comes out of a study of CD8+CD57+ T cells in acquired aplastic anemia. Sequencing involved patients with CD8+CD57+ cell expansion previously shown by flow cytometry. Genomic DNA was employed as the template in profiling TCR beta VDJ and CDR3. TCRdb analysed the reads with MiXCR anew, one entry per CDR3 protein. The sample has about 180,000 distinct CDR3 sequences, around half seen once. The germline V and J ends were trimmed by 6 bases and 2 bases, with 5 bases remaining between them. Germline values: CDR1 KGHDR, CDR2 SFDVKD. The CDR3 contains 12 residues. The chain is built from TRBV24-1 and TRBJ2-3, with unresolved D. Sequencing was done on a sample of sorted CD4+, CD8+, or CD8+CD57+ T cells (not recorded which) from PBMCs. The sequence was obtained from a human donor with aplastic anemia. The CDR3 here is CATSSATDTQYF. The CDR3 coding sequence is TGTGCCACCAGTTCGGCCACAGATACGCAGTATTTT.